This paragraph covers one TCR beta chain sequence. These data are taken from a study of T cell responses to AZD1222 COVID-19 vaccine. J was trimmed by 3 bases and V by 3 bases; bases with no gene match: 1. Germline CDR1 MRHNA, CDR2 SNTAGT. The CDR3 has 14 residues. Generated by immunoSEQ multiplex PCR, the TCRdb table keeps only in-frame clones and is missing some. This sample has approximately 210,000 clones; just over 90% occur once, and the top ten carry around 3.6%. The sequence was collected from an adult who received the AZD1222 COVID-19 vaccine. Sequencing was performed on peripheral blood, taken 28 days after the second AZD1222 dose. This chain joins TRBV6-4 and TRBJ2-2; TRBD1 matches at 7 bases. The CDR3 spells CASSETGDTGELFF. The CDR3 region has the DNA TGTGCCAGCAGTGAAACAGGGGACACCGGGGAGCTGTTTTTT.